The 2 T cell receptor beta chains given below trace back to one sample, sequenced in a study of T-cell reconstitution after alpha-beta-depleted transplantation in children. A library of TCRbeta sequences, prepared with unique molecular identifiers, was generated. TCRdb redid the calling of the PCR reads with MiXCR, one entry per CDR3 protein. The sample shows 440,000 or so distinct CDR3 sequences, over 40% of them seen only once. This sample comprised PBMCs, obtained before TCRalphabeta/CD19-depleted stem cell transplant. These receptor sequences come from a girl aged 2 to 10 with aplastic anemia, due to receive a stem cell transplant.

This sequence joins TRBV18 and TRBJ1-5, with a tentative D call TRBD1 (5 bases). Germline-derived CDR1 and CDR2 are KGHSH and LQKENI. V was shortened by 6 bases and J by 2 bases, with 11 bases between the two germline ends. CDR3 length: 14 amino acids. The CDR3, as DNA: TGTGCCAGCTCGGGACTGGGGGGCAATCAGCCCCAGCATTTT. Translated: CASSGLGGNQPQHF.

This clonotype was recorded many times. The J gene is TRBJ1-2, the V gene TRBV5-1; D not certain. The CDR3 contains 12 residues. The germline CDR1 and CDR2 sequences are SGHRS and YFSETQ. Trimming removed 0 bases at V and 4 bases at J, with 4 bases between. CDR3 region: CASSLDGYGYTF. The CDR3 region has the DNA TGCGCCAGCAGCTTGGATGGCTATGGCTACACCTTC.